The following is a T cell receptor (beta chain) sequence with its context. What it recognizes is unknown. Trimming cost V 3 bases and J 6 bases, with 13 bases left between them. This CDR3 is built from 14 residues. Germline V gives CDR1 MGHRA, CDR2 YSYEKL. The authors prepared the TCRbeta library with unique molecular identifiers. From the PCR reads, TCRdb called clonotypes with MiXCR, one entry per CDR3 protein. Among just over 950,000 distinct CDR3 sequences listed, about 31% were seen once. This entry is derived from a study of T-cell reconstitution after alpha-beta-depleted transplantation in children. The study's findings and limits: Some patients' high day-60 TCRbeta diversity was attributed to recipient cells surviving conditioning. There were reportedly several hundred expanded graft clones from which alpha-beta T cells came about two months after transplant. The main origin of T-cell counts and diversity one year after transplant was newly produced T cells.

This receptor was obtained from a boy less than two years old who had a stem cell transplant for SCID, so the T cells may come from the graft donor. This specimen was PBMCs, mostly from graft donor cells, taken 360 days after TCRalphabeta/CD19-depleted stem cell transplant. The J gene is TRBJ2-3, the V gene TRBV4-1; no definite D call. This CDR3 is CASSHTNRPDTQYF. CDR3 nucleotide sequence: TGCGCCAGCAGCCACACCAACCGTCCGGATACGCAGTATTTT.